The rows below give T cell receptor beta chains drawn from one sample of a study of early stage breast cancer tumors. Here immunoSEQ multiplex PCR was the method, and the copy in TCRdb shows in-frame clones only, minus some. This repertoire shows fewer than 30,000 clones, approximately 54% found once; its top ten account for 8% to 10%. The sample was breast tumor tissue. The source of these receptors is a person in their fifties or sixties with breast cancer. Both conserved end residues are part of each CDR3. The D gene is left open where the match is weak. Not every row has a clone size; where given, it reads once, few, many or a size class.

d_call j_call v_call clone_size cdr3_nt cdr3_aa
. TRBJ1-1 TRBV5-1 . TGCGCCAGCAGCTGGTCGGGGACTGAAGCTTTCTTT CASSWSGTEAFF
. TRBJ2-1 TRBV9 . TGTGCCAGCAGCCCAGGGGGGGTTGAGGCGGGACCGAATGAGCAGTTCTTC CASSPGGVEAGPNEQFF
TRBD2 TRBJ2-3 TRBV7-9 . TGTGCCAGCAGCACGATAGCGGGAGCGGGAGATACGCAGTATTTT CASSTIAGAGDTQYF
. TRBJ2-7 TRBV23-1 . TGCGCCAGCAGTCAATCGGAGTGGCAGGGAAATCCCGGCGAGCAGTACTTC CASSQSEWQGNPGEQYF
. TRBJ2-3 TRBV10-3 . TGTGCCATCAGTGCCCAGGGCCTCATCGAGCAGTATTTT CAISAQGLIEQYF
. TRBJ1-2 TRBV2 once TGTGCCAGCAGTCAAAGGACAGACCCTGATAACTATGGCTACACCTTC CASSQRTDPDNYGYTF
TRBD1 TRBJ1-2 TRBV27 few TGTGCCAGCAGTCCCCAAGACAGGGTCGGCTACACCTTC CASSPQDRVGYTF
TRBD1 TRBJ2-7 TRBV7-2 . TGTGCCAGCAGCTTAGGGGGACAGGGAGGGGGTGAGCAGTACTTC CASSLGGQGGGEQYF
. TRBJ2-5 TRBV6-6 medium-sized TGTGCCAGCAGTCAGGTAAAGGACCTGAGAGAGACCCAGTACTTC CASSQVKDLRETQYF
. TRBJ2-1 TRBV19 . TGTGCCAGTAGTAACCGACAGGGGACTAGCTCCTACAATGAGCAGTTCTTC CASSNRQGTSSYNEQFF
TRBD2 TRBJ2-7 TRBV6-1 . TGTGCCAGCACCCTTCGGGGACTAGCGGGAGGGGAGCAGTACTTC CASTLRGLAGGEQYF
TRBD1 TRBJ1-2 TRBV13 . TGTGCCAGCAGCTTAAGACAGGGGGCAGGGTATGGCTACACCTTC CASSLRQGAGYGYTF
TRBD1 TRBJ2-1 TRBV10-3 . TGTGCCATCAGGGGGACAGGGGAGTACAATGAGCAGTTCTTC CAIRGTGEYNEQFF
TRBD2 TRBJ2-7 TRBV13 . TGTGCCACCAGGCGGGCTAGCGGGAGTAACGAGCAGTACTTC CATRRASGSNEQYF
TRBD2 TRBJ2-1 TRBV5-1 . TGCGCCAGCAGCCGAGCGGGAGTTTCCTACAATGAGCAGTTCTTC CASSRAGVSYNEQFF
. TRBJ2-5 TRBV30 few TGTGCCTGGAGTTACAGGGAGCGGGAGACCCAGTACTTC CAWSYRERETQYF
. TRBJ2-7 TRBV30 . TGTGCCTGGAAGGACGATTCCTACGAGCAGTACTTC CAWKDDSYEQYF
. TRBJ2-7 TRBV9 few TGTGCCAGCAGCGTACGGTGGGGCCGTGGTGGCGAGCAGTACTTC CASSVRWGRGGEQYF
. TRBJ2-3 TRBV6-6 . TGTGCCAGCAGTTACGTTCTAGAGGCGCAGTATTTT CASSYVLEAQYF
TRBD2 TRBJ2-1 TRBV5-1 . TGCGCCAGCAGCTCCGGGGGGGCGGGAGGAGTTCGTAATGAGCAGTTCTTC CASSSGGAGGVRNEQFF
TRBD1 TRBJ2-1 TRBV15 many TGTGCCACCAGCAGGGACAGGGGAGATGGTGAGCAGTTCTTC CATSRDRGDGEQFF
. TRBJ1-5 TRBV19 . TGTGCCAGTAGTAGAAATAGCAATCAGCCCCAGCATTTT CASSRNSNQPQHF